These 13 T cell receptor beta chains were all obtained from the same sample, sequenced in a study of metastatic and nonmetastatic thyroid tumors. TCRdb re-analyzed the PCR reads through MiXCR. The table has roughly 13,000 clones, approximately 30% seen once; the top ten hold 9% to 15%. No treatment had been given to any patient before thyroid surgery. The sequenced sample consisted of tumor tissue. The receptors shown here come from a female donor with papillary thyroid cancer or a benign thyroid nodule (not recorded which). Some clones in this sample may be carry-over from other donors' samples.

This clone rates as medium-sized. The chain has TRBV3-1 and TRBJ1-6, with 10 bases fitting TRBD1. There are 15 residues in the CDR3. The J segment lost 9 bases and the V segment lost 6 bases, leaving 8 bases of the junction unmatched. The germline V gene encodes CDR1 LGHDT and CDR2 YNNKEL (reference sequence). The CDR3 DNA follows: TGTGCCAGCAGGCCCGGGACAGGGGCCTCTTCACCCCTCCACTTT. Translation: CASRPGTGASSPLHF.

The chain recombines TRBV7-2 with TRBJ1-1, with no clear D. The CDR3 has 15 residues. Per germline, CDR1 SGHTA and CDR2 FQGNSA. V was cut by 6 bases and J by 0 bases, with 14 bases left in between. In DNA, the CDR3 is TGTGCCAGCAGTTACGCGCCGCAGATGAACACTGAAGCTTTCTTT. As protein: CASSYAPQMNTEAFF.

There are many counts of this clone. This rearrangement joins TRBV30 to TRBJ1-5; D gene unclear. V was pared by 1 base and J by 4 bases, with 5 bases between. The CDR3 has 12 amino acids. Germline assignment: CDR1 GTSNPN and CDR2 SVGIG (reference sequence). The CDR3 here is CAWSATNQPQHF. The DNA of the CDR3 is TGTGCCTGGAGTGCCACTAATCAGCCCCAGCATTTT. Full variable domain (outside the CDR3, taken from reference TRBV30 and TRBJ1-5): SQTIHQWPATLVQPVGSPLSLECTVEGTSNPNLYWYRQAAGRGLQLLFYSVGIGQISSEVPQNLSASRPQDRQFILSSKKLLLSDSGFYLCAWSATNQPQHFGDGTRLSIL.

The CDR3 DNA follows: TGTGCCAGCAGCTTAAGCGTAAACAATGAGCAGTTCTTC. This encodes CASSLSVNNEQFF. This chain connects TRBV7-3 to TRBJ2-1; D is unresolved. Trimming left V 1 base short and J 5 bases short, with 6 bases between. The CDR3 runs to 13 residues. Germline CDR1 and CDR2: SGHTA and FQGTGA.

This clone was counted ten times or more. The chain employs TRBV11-2 and TRBJ2-7; TRBD1 agrees at 7 bases. Germline V lookup: CDR1 SGHAT, CDR2 FQNNGV. Losses at the gene ends were 2 bases for V and 0 bases for J; bases not matched to a gene: 4. The CDR3 consists of 15 residues. CDR3 DNA sequence: TGTGCCAGCAGCTTACAACAGGGGATCTCCTACGAGCAGTACTTC. Translating gives CASSLQQGISYEQYF.

With regard to this clone: A junction end diverges from the germline sequence, so it may reflect a read error. The rearrangement uses TRBV6-5 and TRBJ2-6, with D possibly matching TRBD2 (7 bases). CDR3 length: 15 amino acids. Germline values: CDR1 MNHEY, CDR2 SVGAGI. CDR3 protein: CASIYAGAGANVLTF. For the CDR3, the DNA is TGTGCCAGCATTTACGCGGGGGCTGGTGCCAACGTCCTGACTTTC.

A word on this clone: Here the CDR3 omits its conserved ending phenylalanine or tryptophan, so a read error is the likely source. The V and J genes are TRBV6-2 or TRBV6-3 and TRBJ2-7; 7 nucleotides line up with TRBD2. This CDR3 has 14 residues. In germline, CDR1 is MNHEY, CDR2 SVGEGT. This chain's CDR3 is CASSSSGGSYEQYL. In nucleotides, the CDR3 is TGTGCAAGCAGTTCTAGCGGAGGTTCATACGAGCAGTACCTC.

This clone was seen repeatedly, ten times or more. Because the CDR3 is missing its conserved closing phenylalanine or tryptophan, this is likely a read error. The limits of the CDR3 on the DNA are not certain, so only TCRdb's listed CDR3 is given. The chain combines TRBV11-3 with TRBJ1-6; the table assigns TRBD1, which was not confirmed against the DNA. Both ends counted, the CDR3 spans 9 residues. CDR1 is SGHNT, CDR2 YENEEA, per germline. The CDR3 spells CASPRYPTP.

This clone showed up many times. The chain combines TRBV7-6 with TRBJ2-3; 12 bases are shared with TRBD2. Germline V gene lookup returns CDR1 SGHVS and CDR2 FNYEAQ. The CDR3 has 15 amino acids. J was trimmed by 5 bases and V by 8 bases; bases with no gene match: 8. The CDR3, as DNA: TGTGCCAGCGCACTACTAGCGGGAGGAGTAGATACGCAGTATTTT. Amino acid sequence: CASALLAGGVDTQYF.

This clone was counted at least ten times. The CDR3 region has the DNA TGTGCCTACGGGGTTAATTCACCCCTCCACTTT. As protein: CAYGVNSPLHF. The chain joins TRBV30 to TRBJ1-6; D remains ambiguous. The germline V gene has CDR1 GTSNPN and CDR2 SVGIG (reference sequence). The CDR3 is made up of 11 amino acids. V was cut by 7 bases and J by 6 bases, with 7 bases left in between. The full variable domain, rest sourced from reference TRBV30 and TRBJ1-6, is SQTIHQWPATLVQPVGSPLSLECTVEGTSNPNLYWYRQAAGRGLQLLFYSVGIGQISSEVPQNLSASRPQDRQFILSSKKLLLSDSGFYLCAYGVNSPLHFGNGTRLTVT.

This clone qualifies as medium-sized. The rearrangement links TRBV12-3 or TRBV12-4 to TRBJ1-2, with D possibly matching TRBD1 (6 bases). The CDR3 length is 15 residues. V gave up 3 bases and J gave up 4 bases, with 15 bases separating them. CDR3 bases: TGTGCCAGCAGTTTTACGGCCACAGGGACCTATGGCTACACCTTC. Residues: CASSFTATGTYGYTF.

The chain recombines TRBV11-1 with TRBJ2-1; D is perhaps TRBD2 (6 bases). CDR3 length: 16 amino acids. V shed 7 bases and J shed 5 bases, with 21 bases lying between them. Looked up from germline, CDR1 is SGHAT and CDR2 is FQDESV (reference sequence). CDR3 DNA: TGTGCCAGCATCTTTCCTAGCGTGAGGAATAACAATGAGCAGTTCTTC. Encoded protein: CASIFPSVRNNNEQFF.

The genes are TRBV9 and TRBJ2-7; D is possibly TRBD2 (5 bases). The CDR3 runs 14 residues. V shed 7 bases and J shed 4 bases, with 18 bases lying between them. CDR1 and CDR2 from the germline V gene are SGDLS and YYNGEE. The CDR3 sequence: CASVLGARSYEQYF. In nucleotides, the CDR3 is TGTGCCAGCGTCCTGGGAGCGAGATCTTACGAGCAGTACTTC.